This T cell receptor (beta chain) is from a study of T-cell memory formation after mild COVID-19. Study results and limitations: Memory cells collected pre-infection included some clones that later responded, suggesting cross-reactive memory joined. There was no confirmation that second-wave clones peaking on day 37 were SARS-CoV-2 specific. Chiefly within CM and EM were the contracting CD4+ clones; CD8+ ones were within EMRA.

With respect to this clonotype: The antigen is undetermined.

The CDR3 has 14 residues. Germline CDR1 reads LNHDA; CDR2 reads SQIVND (reference sequence). V was pared by 5 bases and J by 7 bases, with 14 bases between. Employing constant-segment primers, 5'RACE generated TCR alpha and TCR beta cDNA libraries bearing sample barcodes and UMIs. A single record per CDR3 protein comes from TCRdb applying MiXCR to the 5' RACE reads. The sample comprises roughly 250,000 distinct CDR3 sequences, roughly 17% of which are singletons, and 3.5% rests with the top ten. The V gene is TRBV19, the J gene TRBJ1-4; D possibly corresponds to TRBD1 (5 bases). The receptor comes from a man aged 18 to 30 who had mild COVID-19 (a few samples of this study predate the infection). Cell type and time point are not known. Material: PBMCs or a T cell subset sorted from them (not recorded which). The CDR3 DNA reads TGTGCCAGTAGTCTCCATGGGGCTGGTGAAAAACTGTTTTTT. It encodes CASSLHGAGEKLFF.